The present entry profiles one TCR beta chain with its context. Methods used by the authors: Amplification with reference gene primers provided the estimates of nucleated cell counts. Clones were sequenced by immunoSEQ multiplex PCR, and TCRdb holds only the in-frame ones, with some missing. V and J calls and clone size come straight from that table; D and trimming were deduced from the DNA. The table includes some 150,000 clones, about 84% detected once. This sample is drawn from a study of blood T cell repertoires in COVID-19. Study-level information: The study drew acute and convalescent COVID-19 samples from the United States, Italy and Spain. From T cells, B-cell-depleted T cells, or PBMCs came the material, which was cDNA or gDNA.

CDR3 length equals 15 residues. CDR1 is GTSNPN, CDR2 SVGIG, per germline (reference sequence). V lost 2 bases, J lost 2 bases, and 6 bases stayed unmatched. Input material: peripheral blood. This receptor was obtained from a man between 60 and 75 years old with active or convalescent COVID-19. The chain carries TRBV30 and TRBJ2-7, with 10 bases that match TRBD2. CDR3 in DNA: TGTGCCTGGAGTCGTAGCGGGAGGCACCCCTACGAGCAGTACTTC. It translates to CAWSRSGRHPYEQYF.